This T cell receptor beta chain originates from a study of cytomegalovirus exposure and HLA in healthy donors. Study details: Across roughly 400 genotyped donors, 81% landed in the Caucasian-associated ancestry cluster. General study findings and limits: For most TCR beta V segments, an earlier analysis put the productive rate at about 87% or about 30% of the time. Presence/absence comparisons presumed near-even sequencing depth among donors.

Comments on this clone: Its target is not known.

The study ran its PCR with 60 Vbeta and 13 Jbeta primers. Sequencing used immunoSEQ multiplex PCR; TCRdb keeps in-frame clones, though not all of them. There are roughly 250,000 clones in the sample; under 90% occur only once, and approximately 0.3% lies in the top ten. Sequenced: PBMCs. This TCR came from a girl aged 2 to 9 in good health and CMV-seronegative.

DNA of the CDR3: TGTGCCAGCAGGGAGCGGGAGGGCAGTGGCAATGAGCAGTTCTTC. Translation: CASREREGSGNEQFF. This rearrangement joins TRBV7-3 to TRBJ2-1; TRBD2 matches at 10 bases. Germline V CDR1 and CDR2: SGHTA, FQGTGA. V was pared by 6 bases and J by 6 bases, with 8 bases of the junction left unmatched. This CDR3 is built from 15 residues.